This TCR beta chain was identified during a study of blood T cell repertoires in COVID-19. Study information: Samples of COVID-19 (acute and convalescent) were obtained from the United States, Italy and Spain. T cells, B-cell-depleted T cells, or PBMCs supplied cDNA or gDNA.

The CDR3 is made up of 17 amino acids. In germline, CDR1 is SGHTA, CDR2 FQGNSA. With V trimmed by 5 bases and J by 3 bases, 16 bases remained unmatched. Original data processing: It was from reference gene primer amplification that nucleated cell counts were estimated. Assay: immunoSEQ multiplex PCR; the TCRdb copy retains only in-frame clones and omits some. That table furnishes V, J and clone size, whereas the DNA furnished D and trimming. In the table there are 85,000 to 130,000 clones, about 91% of which are singletons. The chain links TRBV7-2 to TRBJ2-7; the match to TRBD2 covers 7 bases. Sequencing input: peripheral blood. The TCR sequence derives from a human donor in a cohort sampled during active COVID-19. CDR3 amino acids: CASSPRGGGIARYEQYF. For the CDR3, the DNA is TGTGCCAGCAGCCCCCGTGGGGGGGGGATAGCTCGCTACGAGCAGTACTTC.